This T cell receptor (beta chain) was profiled in a study of T cells after yellow fever vaccination. Trimming took 8 bases from V and 2 from J; bases not matched to a gene: 7. Germline V CDR1 and CDR2: ENHRY, SYGVKD. The CDR3 extends over 14 amino acids. TCRdb re-called the 5' RACE reads with MiXCR, one entry per CDR3 protein. This sample yields 550,000 or so distinct CDR3 sequences, of which about 19% are seen a single time; roughly an eighth belongs to the top ten. V gene TRBV10-3 combines with J gene TRBJ2-3; 7 positions match TRBD1. The clonotype comes from a man aged 30-40 years who received the YFV17D yellow fever vaccine. Sequencing used PBMCs, obtained 15 days after the yellow fever booster vaccination. DNA for the CDR3: TGTGCCATCGGGCTAGGGACAGTCACAGATACGCAGTATTTT. Translated, it gives CAIGLGTVTDTQYF.